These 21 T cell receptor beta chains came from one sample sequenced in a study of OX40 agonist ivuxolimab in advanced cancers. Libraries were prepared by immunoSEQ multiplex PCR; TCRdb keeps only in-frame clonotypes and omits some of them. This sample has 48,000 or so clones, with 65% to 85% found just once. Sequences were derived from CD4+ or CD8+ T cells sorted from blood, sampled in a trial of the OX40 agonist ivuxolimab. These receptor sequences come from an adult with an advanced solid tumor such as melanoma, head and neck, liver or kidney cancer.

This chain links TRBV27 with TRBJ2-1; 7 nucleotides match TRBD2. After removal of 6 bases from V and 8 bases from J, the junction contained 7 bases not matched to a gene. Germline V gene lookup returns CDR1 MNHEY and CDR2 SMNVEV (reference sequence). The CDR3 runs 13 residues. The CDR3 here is CASRSSGPYEQFF. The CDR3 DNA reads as TGTGCCAGCAGGTCTAGCGGCCCTTATGAGCAGTTCTTC.

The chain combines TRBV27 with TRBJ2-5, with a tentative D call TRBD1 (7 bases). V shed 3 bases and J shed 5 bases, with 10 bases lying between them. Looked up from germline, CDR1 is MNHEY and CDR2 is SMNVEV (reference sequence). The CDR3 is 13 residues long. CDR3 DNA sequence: TGTGCCAGCAGTTTGACAGGGAGGGAGACCCAGTACTTC. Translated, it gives CASSLTGRETQYF.

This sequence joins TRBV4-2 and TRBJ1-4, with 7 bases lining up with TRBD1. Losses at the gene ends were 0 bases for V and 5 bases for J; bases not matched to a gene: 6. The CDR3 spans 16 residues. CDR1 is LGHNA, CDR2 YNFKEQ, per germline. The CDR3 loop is CASSQERTGGNEKLFF. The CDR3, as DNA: TGTGCCAGCAGCCAAGAAAGGACAGGTGGGAATGAAAAACTGTTTTTT.

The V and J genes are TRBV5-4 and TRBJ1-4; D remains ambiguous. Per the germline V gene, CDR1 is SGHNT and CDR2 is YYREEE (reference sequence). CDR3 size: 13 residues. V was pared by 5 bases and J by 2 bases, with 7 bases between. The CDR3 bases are TGTGCCAGCAGTAGCCCGACTAATGAAAAACTGTTTTTT. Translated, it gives CASSSPTNEKLFF.

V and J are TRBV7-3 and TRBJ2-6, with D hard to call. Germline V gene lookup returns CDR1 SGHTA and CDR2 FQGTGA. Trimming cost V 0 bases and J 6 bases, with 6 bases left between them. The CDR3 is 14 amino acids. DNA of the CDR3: TGTGCCAGCAGCTTAACGGGTGTGGCCAACGTCCTGACTTTC. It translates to CASSLTGVANVLTF.

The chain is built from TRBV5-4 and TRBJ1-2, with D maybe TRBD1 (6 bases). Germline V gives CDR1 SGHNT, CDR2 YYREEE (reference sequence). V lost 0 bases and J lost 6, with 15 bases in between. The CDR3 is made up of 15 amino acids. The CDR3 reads CASSLVGVRGDGYTF. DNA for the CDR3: TGTGCCAGCAGCTTGGTGGGGGTAAGGGGGGATGGCTACACCTTC.

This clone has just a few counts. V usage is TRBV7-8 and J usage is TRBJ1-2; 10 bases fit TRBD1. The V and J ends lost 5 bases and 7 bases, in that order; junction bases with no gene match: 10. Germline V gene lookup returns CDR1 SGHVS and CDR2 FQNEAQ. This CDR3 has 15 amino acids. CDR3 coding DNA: TGTGCCAGCAGCCCTAGCCGGACAGGGGGATCTGGCTACACCTTC. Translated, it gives CASSPSRTGGSGYTF.

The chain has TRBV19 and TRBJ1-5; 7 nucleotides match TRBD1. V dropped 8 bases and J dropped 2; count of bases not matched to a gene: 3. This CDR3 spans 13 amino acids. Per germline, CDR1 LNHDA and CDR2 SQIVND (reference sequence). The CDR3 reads CASLGTGNQPQHF. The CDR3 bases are TGTGCCAGTCTCGGGACAGGCAATCAGCCCCAGCATTTT.

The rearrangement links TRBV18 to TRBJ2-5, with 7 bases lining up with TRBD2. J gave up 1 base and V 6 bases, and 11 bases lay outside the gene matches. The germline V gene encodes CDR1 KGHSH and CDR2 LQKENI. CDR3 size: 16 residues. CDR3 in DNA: TGTGCCAGCTCGCGCCGGGCGGGAGAATTCCAAGAGACCCAGTACTTC. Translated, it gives CASSRRAGEFQETQYF. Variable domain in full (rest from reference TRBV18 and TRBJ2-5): NAGVMQNPRHLVRRRGQEARLRCSPMKGHSHVYWYRQLPEEGLKFMVYLQKENIIDESGMPKERFSAEFPKEGPSILRIQQVVRGDSAAYFCASSRRAGEFQETQYFGPGTRLLVL.

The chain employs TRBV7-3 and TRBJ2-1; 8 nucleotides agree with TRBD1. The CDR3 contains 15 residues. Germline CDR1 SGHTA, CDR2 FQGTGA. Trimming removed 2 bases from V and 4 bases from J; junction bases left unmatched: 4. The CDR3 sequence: CASSLARGQYNEQFF. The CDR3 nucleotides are TGTGCCAGCAGCTTAGCCAGGGGGCAATACAATGAGCAGTTCTTC.

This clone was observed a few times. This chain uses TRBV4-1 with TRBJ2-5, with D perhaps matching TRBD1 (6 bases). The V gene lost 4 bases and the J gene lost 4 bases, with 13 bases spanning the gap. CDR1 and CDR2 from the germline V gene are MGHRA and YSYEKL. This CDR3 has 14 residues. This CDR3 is CASSRTGDTETQYF. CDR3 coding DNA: TGCGCCAGCAGCCGCACTGGGGACACAGAGACCCAGTACTTC.

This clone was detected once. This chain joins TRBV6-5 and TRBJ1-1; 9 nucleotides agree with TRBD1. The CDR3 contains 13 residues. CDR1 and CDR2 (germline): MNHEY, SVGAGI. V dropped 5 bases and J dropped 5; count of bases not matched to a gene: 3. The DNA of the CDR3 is TGTGCCAGCAGTCGACAGGGGGGGACTGAAGCTTTCTTT. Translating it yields CASSRQGGTEAFF.

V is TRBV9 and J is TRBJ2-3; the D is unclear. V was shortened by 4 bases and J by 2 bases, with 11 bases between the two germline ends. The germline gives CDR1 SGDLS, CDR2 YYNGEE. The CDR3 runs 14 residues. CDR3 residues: CASSRQIYTDTQYF. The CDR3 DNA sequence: TGTGCCAGCAGCCGACAAATTTACACAGATACGCAGTATTTT.

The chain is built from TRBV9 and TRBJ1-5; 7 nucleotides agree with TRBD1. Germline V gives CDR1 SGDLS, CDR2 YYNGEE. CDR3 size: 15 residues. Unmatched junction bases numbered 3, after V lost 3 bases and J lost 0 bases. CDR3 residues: CASSDRGDSNQPQHF. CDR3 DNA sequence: TGTGCCAGCAGCGACAGGGGAGATAGCAATCAGCCCCAGCATTTT.

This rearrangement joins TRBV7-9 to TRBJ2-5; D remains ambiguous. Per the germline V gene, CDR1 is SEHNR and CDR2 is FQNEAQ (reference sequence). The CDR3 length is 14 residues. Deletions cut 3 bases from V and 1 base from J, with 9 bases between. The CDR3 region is CASSLKGLQETQYF. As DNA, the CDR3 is TGTGCCAGCAGCTTGAAAGGGCTCCAAGAGACCCAGTACTTC.

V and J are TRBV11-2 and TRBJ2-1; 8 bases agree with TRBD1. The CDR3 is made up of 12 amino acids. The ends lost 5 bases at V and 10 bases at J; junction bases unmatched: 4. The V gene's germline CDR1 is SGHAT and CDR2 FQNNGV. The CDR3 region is CASSPRGREQFF. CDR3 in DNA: TGTGCCAGCAGCCCCAGGGGGCGCGAGCAGTTCTTC.

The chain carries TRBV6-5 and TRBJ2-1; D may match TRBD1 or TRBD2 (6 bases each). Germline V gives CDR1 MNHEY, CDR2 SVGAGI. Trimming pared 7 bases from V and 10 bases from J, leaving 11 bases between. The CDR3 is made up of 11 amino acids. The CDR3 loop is CASTLGGEQFF. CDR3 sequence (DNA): TGTGCCAGCACCCTGGGGGGCGAGCAGTTCTTC.

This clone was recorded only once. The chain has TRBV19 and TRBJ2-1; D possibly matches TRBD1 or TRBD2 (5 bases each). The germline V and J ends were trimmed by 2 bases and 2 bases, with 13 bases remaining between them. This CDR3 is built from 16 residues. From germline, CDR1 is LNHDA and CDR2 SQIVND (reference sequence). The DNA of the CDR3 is TGTGCCAGTAGTATAAGCAGGGTGGGACCCTACAATGAGCAGTTCTTC. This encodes CASSISRVGPYNEQFF.

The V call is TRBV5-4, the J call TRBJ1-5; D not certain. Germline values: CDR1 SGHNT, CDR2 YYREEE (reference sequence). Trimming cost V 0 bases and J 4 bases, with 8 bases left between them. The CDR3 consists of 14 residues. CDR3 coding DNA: TGTGCCAGCAGCTTGGCGGCAGTTAATCAGCCCCAGCATTTT. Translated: CASSLAAVNQPQHF.

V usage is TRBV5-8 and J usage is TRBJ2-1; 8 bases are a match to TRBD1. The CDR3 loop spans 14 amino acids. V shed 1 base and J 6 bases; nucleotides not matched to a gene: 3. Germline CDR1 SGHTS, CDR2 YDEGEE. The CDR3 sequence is CASSLQGASNEQFF. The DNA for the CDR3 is TGTGCCAGCAGCTTGCAGGGGGCCAGCAATGAGCAGTTCTTC. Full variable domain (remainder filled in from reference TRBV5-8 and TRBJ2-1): EAGVTQSPTHLIKTRGQQATLRCSPISGHTSVYWYQQALGLGLQFLLWYDEGEERNRGNFPPRFSGRQFPNYSSELNVNALELEDSALYLCASSLQGASNEQFFGPGTRLTVL.

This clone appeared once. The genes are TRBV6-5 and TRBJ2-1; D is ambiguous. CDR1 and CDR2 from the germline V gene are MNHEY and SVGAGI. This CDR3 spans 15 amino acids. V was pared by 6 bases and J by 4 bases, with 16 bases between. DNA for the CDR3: TGTGCCAGCAGGCGAGGTTCCGACCCATACAATGAGCAGTTCTTC. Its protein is CASRRGSDPYNEQFF.